The next 12 T cell receptor beta chains were all read from a single sample in a study of T cells in Graves' hyperthyroidism and ophthalmopathy. Using RNA transcripts as the source, TCR beta CDR3 regions were amplified. The HTBI primer set was used in a first-round RT-PCR of the TCR CDR3. Using its own MiXCR run on the multiplex PCR reads, TCRdb lists one record per CDR3 protein. The sample records over 400,000 distinct CDR3 sequences, around a fifth being singletons. The sample was blood. The receptors originated from a woman between 65 and 79 years old with Graves' ophthalmopathy.

The sample holds a few counts of this clonotype. This chain links TRBV15 with TRBJ2-1, with D unclear. The ends were cut back, 0 bases at V and 9 bases at J, with 9 bases in the middle. The germline CDR1 and CDR2 sequences are LNHNV and YYDKDF (reference sequence). The CDR3 covers 13 residues. CDR3 sequence: CATSRDPAVEQFF. The CDR3 region has the DNA TGTGCCACCAGCAGAGATCCCGCAGTTGAGCAGTTCTTC.

This clonotype was recorded a few times. The V gene is TRBV6-2 or TRBV6-3, the J gene TRBJ1-5; D is possibly TRBD1 (5 bases). Per germline, CDR1 MNHEY and CDR2 SVGEGT. The V end was cut by 6 bases, the J end by 0 bases, with 9 bases between. This CDR3 has 14 amino acids. CDR3 DNA: TGTGCCAGCAGGATGGACAATAGCAATCAGCCCCAGCATTTT. The encoded protein is CASRMDNSNQPQHF.

This clonotype was detected many times. The chain couples TRBV5-1 to TRBJ2-2, with D unclear. Deletions cut 4 bases from V and 2 bases from J, with 6 bases between. Germline lookup yields CDR1 SGHRS and CDR2 YFSETQ. CDR3 length: 13 residues. In DNA form, the CDR3 reads TGCGCCAGCAGCAGGCTTAACACCGGGGAGCTGTTTTTT. The encoded protein is CASSRLNTGELFF.

The chain has TRBV28 and TRBJ1-3; D is undetermined. V was cut by 5 bases and J by 7 bases, with 12 bases left in between. Germline loops: CDR1 MDHEN, CDR2 SYDVKM. CDR3 length: 13 residues. For the CDR3, the DNA is TGTGCCAGCAGTGCCGGGTCGGGGAACACCATATATTTT. Translated: CASSAGSGNTIYF.

This clonotype was seen only a few times. The chain recombines TRBV20-1 with TRBJ1-2; possible D gene TRBD1, 5 bases. The CDR3 contains 14 residues. Looked up from germline, CDR1 is DFQATT and CDR2 is SNEGSKA (reference sequence). Trimming took 5 bases from V and 2 from J, leaving 15 bases between them. CDR3 in DNA: TGCAGTGCTGCCTGGGGGGGATTAAACTATGGCTACACCTTC. Residues: CSAAWGGLNYGYTF.

The chain combines TRBV5-6 with TRBJ1-1; D is uncertain. This CDR3 is built from 15 residues. The germline V gene encodes CDR1 SGHDT and CDR2 YYEEEE. V was shortened by 0 bases and J by 4 bases, with 13 bases between the two germline ends. The CDR3 reads CASSLGFMSSTEAFF. The CDR3 nucleotides read TGTGCCAGCAGCTTGGGGTTTATGAGTTCCACTGAAGCTTTCTTT.

The chain joins TRBV30 to TRBJ1-1, with D possibly being TRBD1 (6 bases). V lost 2 bases and J 4 bases, leaving 14 bases between the germline ends. CDR1 is GTSNPN and CDR2 is SVGIG in the germline V gene (reference sequence). This CDR3 has 14 residues. The CDR3 loop reads CAWSLSAGATEAFF. CDR3 DNA: TGTGCCTGGAGTCTCTCGGCAGGGGCCACTGAAGCTTTCTTT.

With respect to this clonotype: The germline gene is not matched at one end of the junction; a read error may be the cause. CDR3 sequence reads: CASSPDGTSQETQCF. The DNA for the CDR3 is TGTGCCAGCAGTCCTGACGGGACTAGCCAAGAGACCCAGTGCTTC. The chain carries TRBV12-3 or TRBV12-4 and TRBJ2-5; TRBD2 matches 9 bases. The CDR3 has 15 residues.

The J gene is TRBJ2-2, the V gene TRBV3-1, with TRBD2 as a possible D gene (5 bases). CDR3 length: 12 residues. The V and J ends lost 8 bases and 1 base respectively, with 5 bases between them. The V gene's germline CDR1 is LGHDT and CDR2 YNNKEL (reference sequence). This CDR3 is CASGRNTGELFF. The CDR3 nucleotides are TGTGCCAGCGGGAGGAACACCGGGGAGCTGTTTTTT.

This clonotype has a handful of counts. The DNA of the CDR3 is TGTGCCAGCAGCGTAGGAACAGCTCTCTATGGCTACACCTTC. Its translation: CASSVGTALYGYTF. The chain uses TRBV9 and TRBJ1-2; D gene unclear. The germline gives CDR1 SGDLS, CDR2 YYNGEE. This CDR3 region has 14 residues. V shed 0 bases and J shed 4 bases, with 10 bases lying between them.

Ten or more counts support this clonotype. The chain joins TRBV12-3 or TRBV12-4 to TRBJ1-5, with a weak D call TRBD1 (5 bases). The CDR3 is made up of 15 amino acids. The germline V and J ends were trimmed by 5 bases and 3 bases, with 14 bases remaining between them. The CDR3 loop is CASSLGIQDNQPQHF. The CDR3, as DNA: TGTGCCAGCAGTCTCGGGATACAGGACAATCAGCCCCAGCATTTT.

A word on this clonotype: One base away lies a much larger clone, so this may be a sequencing read error. The chain recombines TRBV12-3 or TRBV12-4 with TRBJ2-2; 11 nucleotides agree with TRBD1. CDR3 length: 15 amino acids. CDR3 in amino acids: CASSPGQGASGEPFF. As DNA, the CDR3 is TGTGCCAGCAGCCCAGGACAGGGGGCAAGCGGGGAGCCGTTTTTT.